A selection of T cell receptor beta chains follows, all from one sample in a study of T cells in Graves' hyperthyroidism and ophthalmopathy. TCRdb called the multiplex PCR reads again in MiXCR, with one record for every CDR3 protein. The data contain approximately 410,000 distinct CDR3 sequences, around 15% of them seen just once; the ten biggest clones take up about 13%. The sequenced sample consisted of blood. These TCRs come from a man younger than 35 with Graves' ophthalmopathy. CDR3s include the opening cysteine and the closing phenylalanine or tryptophan. The order of the fields is D gene, clone size, V gene, J gene, CDR3 protein, CDR3 DNA. D genes are given only for firm matches. Rows may omit the clone size; those that give it use once, few, many or a size class.

>TRBD2|many|TRBV5-1|TRBJ2-7
CASSSTSGNSYEQYF
TGCGCCAGCAGCTCGACTAGCGGAAACTCCTACGAGCAGTACTTC
>NA|few|TRBV7-9|TRBJ1-4
CASSGPTDTFNEKLFF
TGTGCCAGCAGCGGTCCGACAGACACCTTTAATGAAAAACTGTTTTTT
>TRBD2|once|TRBV7-9|TRBJ2-7
CASSQVVAGGVPHEQYF
TGTGCCAGCAGCCAAGTCGTGGCGGGGGGCGTGCCTCACGAGCAGTACTTC
>TRBD1|many|TRBV9|TRBJ2-2
CASSVAIGGQANTGELFF
TGTGCCAGCAGCGTAGCGATCGGGGGACAGGCGAACACCGGGGAGCTGTTTTTT
>NA|many|TRBV5-1|TRBJ2-3
CASSFSRGGTPDTQYF
TGCGCCAGCAGCTTCTCTAGGGGCGGAACCCCAGATACGCAGTATTTT
>NA|many|TRBV30|TRBJ2-2
CAWSADYTGELFF
TGTGCCTGGAGTGCCGACTACACCGGGGAGCTGTTTTTT
>TRBD1|many|TRBV13|TRBJ2-7
CASSSDRGYGEQYF
TGTGCCAGCAGCTCGGACAGGGGGTACGGCGAGCAGTACTTC
>TRBD2|large|TRBV13|TRBJ2-7
CASSLAGGPPSYEQYF
TGTGCCAGCAGCCTAGCGGGAGGGCCTCCCTCCTACGAGCAGTACTTC
>NA|NA|TRBV11-1|TRBJ1-4
CASSSWGNGATNEKLFF
TGTGCCAGCAGCTCCTGGGGTAATGGGGCAACTAATGAAAAACTGTTTTTT
>NA|once|TRBV11-2|TRBJ1-5
CASSPSGVTNQPQHF
TGTGCCAGCAGCCCCTCTGGGGTCACCAATCAGCCCCAGCATTTT
>NA|many|TRBV12-3/TRBV12-4|TRBJ1-1
CASSSRGGLNTEAFF
TGTGCCAGCAGTTCTCGGGGAGGGCTGAACACTGAAGCTTTCTTT
>NA|many|TRBV3-1|TRBJ2-4
CASSPGISKNIQYF
TGTGCCAGCAGCCCCGGTATCTCCAAAAACATTCAGTACTTC
>NA|NA|TRBV19|TRBJ2-2
CASTGTPKGGELFF
TGTGCCAGTACCGGGACCCCGAAGGGCGGGGAGCTGTTTTTT
>TRBD1|many|TRBV5-1|TRBJ2-2
CASSFQGALYGGELFF
TGCGCCAGCAGCTTTCAGGGGGCGCTTTATGGCGGGGAGCTGTTTTTT
>TRBD2|many|TRBV7-9|TRBJ2-7
CASSSPLASGAYEQYF
TGTGCCAGCAGCTCTCCCCTGGCTAGCGGGGCGTACGAGCAGTACTTC
>TRBD2|NA|TRBV14|TRBJ2-1
CASSRASGGQDNEQFF
TGTGCCAGCAGCCGCGCTAGCGGGGGCCAGGACAATGAGCAGTTCTTC
>TRBD2|NA|TRBV4-1|TRBJ2-3
CASSQGGLAGADTQYF
TGCGCCAGCAGCCAAGGGGGACTAGCGGGAGCAGATACGCAGTATTTT
>NA|few|TRBV7-6|TRBJ2-2
CASSLEVQTGELFF
TGTGCCAGCAGCCTCGAAGTGCAAACCGGGGAGCTGTTTTTT
>NA|few|TRBV19|TRBJ2-7
CASSISHSYEQYF
TGTGCCAGTAGTATTAGCCACTCCTACGAGCAGTACTTC
>TRBD2|few|TRBV29-1|TRBJ2-3
CSVEMGLGFLYF
TGCAGCGTTGAGATGGGACTAGGCTTTTTGTATTTT
>NA|many|TRBV6-1|TRBJ1-6
CATGPADGNSPLHF
TGTGCCACTGGCCCAGCGGACGGTAATTCACCCCTCCACTTT
>TRBD2|many|TRBV20-1|TRBJ2-3
CSASRTSGSTDTQYF
TGCAGTGCTAGTAGGACTAGCGGAAGCACAGATACGCAGTATTTT
>NA|many|TRBV7-8|TRBJ1-4
CASSVVTGIPNEKLFF
TGTGCCAGCAGCGTAGTGACCGGCATTCCTAATGAAAAACTGTTTTTT
>TRBD1|many|TRBV7-6|TRBJ2-7
CASAQGAPYEQYF
TGTGCCAGCGCACAGGGGGCCCCCTACGAGCAGTACTTC
>NA|few|TRBV4-1|TRBJ1-2
CASSQDSSYDYGYTF
TGCGCCAGCAGCCAAGATAGCAGTTATGACTATGGCTACACCTTC
>NA|NA|TRBV14|TRBJ1-3
CASSQGVSGNTIYF
TGTGCCAGCAGCCAAGGCGTTTCTGGAAACACCATATATTTT
>NA|few|TRBV9|TRBJ1-3
CASSVGRNSGNTIYF
TGTGCCAGCAGCGTAGGACGGAACTCTGGAAACACCATATATTTT